These T cell receptor beta chains were read from a single sample in a study of regulatory T cells in long-lasting Graves disease. TCRdb itself ran the multiplex PCR reads through MiXCR, one entry per CDR3 protein. The sample shows a few hundred thousand distinct CDR3 sequences, around a fifth of them seen only once. A further study also used this sample, focusing on T cells in Graves' hyperthyroidism and ophthalmopathy.

This specimen was peripheral blood mononuclear cells (PBMCs), taken at new diagnosis, from a patient treated with antithyroid drugs. The receptors come from a woman between 25 and 40 years old with Graves disease. Each CDR3 is given with its conserved first and last residue. The D gene is left open where the match is weak. Clone sizes are given selectively: once, few, many, or a class where the clone is expanded.

clone_size: NA; v_call: TRBV20-1; j_call: TRBJ1-1; d_call: TRBD1; cdr3_nt: TGCAGTGCGGAACCGGGACAGGGATTGAACACTGAAGCTTTCTTT; cdr3_aa: CSAEPGQGLNTEAFF
clone_size: many; v_call: TRBV19; j_call: TRBJ2-3; d_call: TRBD1; cdr3_nt: TGTGCCACCCAAGGGAGACAGGGGATCACAGATACGCAGTATTTT; cdr3_aa: CATQGRQGITDTQYF
clone_size: many; v_call: TRBV27; j_call: TRBJ2-2; d_call: NA; cdr3_nt: TGTGCCAGCAGTATCTGGGCAGGGCGGACCGGGGAGCTGTTTTTT; cdr3_aa: CASSIWAGRTGELFF
clone_size: many; v_call: TRBV2; j_call: TRBJ2-1; d_call: TRBD2; cdr3_nt: TGTGCCAGCACCGAGACTAGCGGGAGTACCTATGAGCAGTTCTTC; cdr3_aa: CASTETSGSTYEQFF
clone_size: many; v_call: TRBV30; j_call: TRBJ1-4; d_call: NA; cdr3_nt: TGTGCCTGGGCCTCACCAGGTAATGAAAAACTGTTTTTT; cdr3_aa: CAWASPGNEKLFF
clone_size: many; v_call: TRBV30; j_call: TRBJ1-3; d_call: NA; cdr3_nt: TGTGCCTGGACCTTAGGAAACACCATATATTTT; cdr3_aa: CAWTLGNTIYF
clone_size: many; v_call: TRBV29-1; j_call: TRBJ1-1; d_call: NA; cdr3_nt: TGCAGCGTAGAGGTGACCCCGAACACTGAAGCTTTCTTT; cdr3_aa: CSVEVTPNTEAFF
clone_size: NA; v_call: TRBV5-5; j_call: TRBJ2-1; d_call: TRBD1; cdr3_nt: TGTGCCAGCTGGACAGGGGGACGGCAGTTCTTC; cdr3_aa: CASWTGGRQFF
clone_size: many; v_call: TRBV3-1; j_call: TRBJ1-2; d_call: NA; cdr3_nt: TGTGCCAGCAGCCAAGGGTTTGGGATCTATGGCTACACCTTC; cdr3_aa: CASSQGFGIYGYTF
clone_size: NA; v_call: TRBV20-1; j_call: TRBJ2-2; d_call: TRBD2; cdr3_nt: TGCAGTGCTAGAGATGCGTTGGGGGTAGCGGGAGCTGCCGGGGAGCTGTTTTTT; cdr3_aa: CSARDALGVAGAAGELFF
clone_size: many; v_call: TRBV2; j_call: TRBJ2-1; d_call: TRBD1; cdr3_nt: TGTGCCAGCAGTCCGGGACAGGGGGCGTGGAATGAGCAGTTCTTC; cdr3_aa: CASSPGQGAWNEQFF
clone_size: many; v_call: TRBV18; j_call: TRBJ1-1; d_call: NA; cdr3_nt: TGTGCCAGCTCACCACCAAGGGGCGTTTTCACTGAAGCTTTCTTT; cdr3_aa: CASSPPRGVFTEAFF
clone_size: NA; v_call: TRBV28; j_call: TRBJ1-1; d_call: NA; cdr3_nt: TGTGCCAGCAGTTTACTGGTGGCGAACACTGAAGCTTTCTTT; cdr3_aa: CASSLLVANTEAFF
clone_size: many; v_call: TRBV27; j_call: TRBJ1-6; d_call: NA; cdr3_nt: TGTGCCAGCACCCAGAGCTCCTATAATTCACCCCTCCACTTT; cdr3_aa: CASTQSSYNSPLHF
clone_size: many; v_call: TRBV18; j_call: TRBJ2-2; d_call: NA; cdr3_nt: TGTGCCAGCTCACCCCGGCTAGCAGATAACACCGGGGAGCTGTTTTTT; cdr3_aa: CASSPRLADNTGELFF
clone_size: NA; v_call: TRBV10-3; j_call: TRBJ1-6; d_call: NA; cdr3_nt: TGTGCCATCTCTCAAAGCGAGGAGGGAATGGGTTCACCCCTCCACTTT; cdr3_aa: CAISQSEEGMGSPLHF
clone_size: NA; v_call: TRBV7-8; j_call: TRBJ2-2; d_call: NA; cdr3_nt: TGTGCCAGCAGCTCGAGGGGACTGATCGACGGGGAGCTGTTTTTT; cdr3_aa: CASSSRGLIDGELFF
clone_size: many; v_call: TRBV7-3; j_call: TRBJ2-3; d_call: TRBD2; cdr3_nt: TGTGCCAGCAGCGTTTCCGAACCGGGACTAGCGGATCTTCATACGCAGTATTTT; cdr3_aa: CASSVSEPGLADLHTQYF
clone_size: NA; v_call: TRBV12-3/TRBV12-4; j_call: TRBJ1-6; d_call: NA; cdr3_nt: TGTGCCAGCAGTTTAGCACAGGGACCCCTCCACTTT; cdr3_aa: CASSLAQGPLHF
clone_size: NA; v_call: TRBV5-1; j_call: TRBJ2-2; d_call: NA; cdr3_nt: TGCGCCAGCAGCTTGGCCGGCGCTCACACCGGGGAGCTGTTTTTT; cdr3_aa: CASSLAGAHTGELFF
clone_size: few; v_call: TRBV6-2/TRBV6-3; j_call: TRBJ1-6; d_call: NA; cdr3_nt: TGTGCCAGCAGTCATTCACCCCTCCACTTT; cdr3_aa: CASSHSPLHF
clone_size: many; v_call: TRBV2; j_call: TRBJ2-7; d_call: TRBD2; cdr3_nt: TGTGCCAGCTCCCGGACTAGCGGGAAGTCCGAGCAGTACTTC; cdr3_aa: CASSRTSGKSEQYF
clone_size: many; v_call: TRBV7-6; j_call: TRBJ2-1; d_call: TRBD2; cdr3_nt: TGTGCCAGCAGCTCCCGGATAGCGGGGTGGGACAATGAGCAGTTCTTC; cdr3_aa: CASSSRIAGWDNEQFF
clone_size: many; v_call: TRBV12-3/TRBV12-4; j_call: TRBJ2-3; d_call: NA; cdr3_nt: TGTGCCAGCAGTTTATTCCCCACAGATACGCAGTATTTT; cdr3_aa: CASSLFPTDTQYF
clone_size: many; v_call: TRBV10-3; j_call: TRBJ2-2; d_call: TRBD2; cdr3_nt: TGTGCCATCAGTGATCGGGGGGGTAACACCGGGGAGCTGTTTTTT; cdr3_aa: CAISDRGGNTGELFF
clone_size: many; v_call: TRBV2; j_call: TRBJ1-1; d_call: NA; cdr3_nt: TGTGCCAGCAGTGAAAGACAGATCAGGATGAACACTGAAGCTTTCTTT; cdr3_aa: CASSERQIRMNTEAFF
clone_size: many; v_call: TRBV4-1; j_call: TRBJ1-2; d_call: TRBD1; cdr3_nt: TGCGCCAGCAGGCGGACAGGCTCTCTTAACTATGGCTACACCTTC; cdr3_aa: CASRRTGSLNYGYTF
clone_size: many; v_call: TRBV5-1; j_call: TRBJ2-1; d_call: TRBD2; cdr3_nt: TGCGCCAGTAAAGCGGGAATCCTCTGGAATGAGCAGTTCTTC; cdr3_aa: CASKAGILWNEQFF
clone_size: NA; v_call: TRBV5-1; j_call: TRBJ2-2; d_call: NA; cdr3_nt: TGCGCCAGCAGCTCTACAGGGATTTCATACGCCGGGGAGCTGTTTTTT; cdr3_aa: CASSSTGISYAGELFF
clone_size: many; v_call: TRBV4-1; j_call: TRBJ2-7; d_call: NA; cdr3_nt: TGCGCCAGCAGCATGATACCGGGACATTCCCAATACGAGCAGTACTTC; cdr3_aa: CASSMIPGHSQYEQYF
clone_size: many; v_call: TRBV28; j_call: TRBJ2-5; d_call: NA; cdr3_nt: TGTGCCAGCACCCAATCGGGTCTAGCGAGGTACCAAGAGACCCAGTACTTC; cdr3_aa: CASTQSGLARYQETQYF
clone_size: few; v_call: TRBV3-1; j_call: TRBJ2-3; d_call: TRBD2; cdr3_nt: TGTGCCAGCAGCCAAGATAAGCTAGCGGGAGGAGGAGATACGCAGTATTTT; cdr3_aa: CASSQDKLAGGGDTQYF
clone_size: many; v_call: TRBV29-1; j_call: TRBJ2-2; d_call: NA; cdr3_nt: TGCAGCGTTGTTCCGGGGACCGGGGAGCTGTTTTTT; cdr3_aa: CSVVPGTGELFF
clone_size: many; v_call: TRBV6-1; j_call: TRBJ1-5; d_call: NA; cdr3_nt: TGTGCCAGCAGTCCTATCTCAGGAGGTAGGCATAGGGAGCCCCAGCATTTT; cdr3_aa: CASSPISGGRHREPQHF
clone_size: many; v_call: TRBV7-6; j_call: TRBJ2-3; d_call: NA; cdr3_nt: TGTGCCAGCAGCCCGTTAGAGAGCACAGATACGCAGTATTTT; cdr3_aa: CASSPLESTDTQYF
clone_size: many; v_call: TRBV6-5; j_call: TRBJ2-3; d_call: TRBD1; cdr3_nt: TGTGCCAGCAGTCACTGGGACAGGGGAGCAGATACGCAGTATTTT; cdr3_aa: CASSHWDRGADTQYF
clone_size: many; v_call: TRBV7-3; j_call: TRBJ2-7; d_call: NA; cdr3_nt: TGTGCCAGCAGCTTAAGTGGGGCGCTCTCCTACGAGCAGTACTTC; cdr3_aa: CASSLSGALSYEQYF
clone_size: many; v_call: TRBV20-1; j_call: TRBJ2-2; d_call: TRBD2; cdr3_nt: TGCAGTGCTAGAGTATCCGGGAGGGCCCTAACCGGGGAGCTGTTTTTT; cdr3_aa: CSARVSGRALTGELFF
clone_size: many; v_call: TRBV6-1; j_call: TRBJ2-5; d_call: NA; cdr3_nt: TGTGCCAGCGGGGGGCGCCTCCAAGAGACCCAGTACTTC; cdr3_aa: CASGGRLQETQYF
clone_size: few; v_call: TRBV28; j_call: TRBJ2-5; d_call: TRBD2; cdr3_nt: TGTGCCAGCAGTTCAGGACTAGCGGGGAAAGAGACCCAGTACTTC; cdr3_aa: CASSSGLAGKETQYF
clone_size: many; v_call: TRBV28; j_call: TRBJ1-1; d_call: NA; cdr3_nt: TGTGCCAGCAGTTTAGGCCGATACACTGAAGCTTTCTTT; cdr3_aa: CASSLGRYTEAFF
clone_size: NA; v_call: TRBV12-3/TRBV12-4; j_call: TRBJ2-7; d_call: TRBD2; cdr3_nt: TGTGCCAGCAGTTTAGCCCCAGGGGCGGGGGGCTCCTACGAGCAGTACTTC; cdr3_aa: CASSLAPGAGGSYEQYF
clone_size: many; v_call: TRBV29-1; j_call: TRBJ2-3; d_call: TRBD2; cdr3_nt: TGCAGCGTTCCCCGGGGGACTAGCGGGAGGCGAGATACGCAGTATTTT; cdr3_aa: CSVPRGTSGRRDTQYF
clone_size: many; v_call: TRBV4-1; j_call: TRBJ1-6; d_call: TRBD1; cdr3_nt: TGCGCCAGCAGCCAAGCGGGACAGGGCCCGACGAATTCACCCCTCCACTTT; cdr3_aa: CASSQAGQGPTNSPLHF
clone_size: NA; v_call: TRBV12-3/TRBV12-4; j_call: TRBJ2-3; d_call: TRBD2; cdr3_nt: TGTGCCAGCAGCCCCACTAGCGGCCCCGGTACGCAGTATTTT; cdr3_aa: CASSPTSGPGTQYF
clone_size: many; v_call: TRBV9; j_call: TRBJ2-7; d_call: TRBD1; cdr3_nt: TGTGCCAGCAGCGTAGCAGGGGGCGACACCCCCGAGCAGTACTTC; cdr3_aa: CASSVAGGDTPEQYF
clone_size: many; v_call: TRBV20-1; j_call: TRBJ2-5; d_call: TRBD2; cdr3_nt: TGCAGTGCTATATTAGCGGGAGAGGGGGAGACCCAGTACTTC; cdr3_aa: CSAILAGEGETQYF
clone_size: many; v_call: TRBV18; j_call: TRBJ2-5; d_call: NA; cdr3_nt: TGTGCCAGCTCACCGACGGGGGAGACCCAGTACTTC; cdr3_aa: CASSPTGETQYF
clone_size: NA; v_call: TRBV6-1; j_call: TRBJ2-7; d_call: TRBD2; cdr3_nt: TGTGCCAGCAGCCATGGGGGGGGTGCCAGCTACGAGCAGTACTTC; cdr3_aa: CASSHGGGASYEQYF
clone_size: many; v_call: TRBV7-6; j_call: TRBJ2-1; d_call: NA; cdr3_nt: TGTGCCAGCAGCGCAGGGACCGGAGGGGATGAGCAGTTCTTC; cdr3_aa: CASSAGTGGDEQFF
clone_size: many; v_call: TRBV5-1; j_call: TRBJ2-2; d_call: NA; cdr3_nt: TGCGCCAGCATGGGAACAGGGAGGACCGGGGAGCTGTTTTTT; cdr3_aa: CASMGTGRTGELFF
clone_size: many; v_call: TRBV28; j_call: TRBJ2-5; d_call: NA; cdr3_nt: TGTGCCAGCACCTGGGTACACCAAGAGACCCAGTACTTC; cdr3_aa: CASTWVHQETQYF
clone_size: many; v_call: TRBV6-2/TRBV6-3; j_call: TRBJ2-5; d_call: TRBD2; cdr3_nt: TGTGCCAGCAGTTACGGACTAGTAGGGGAGACCCAGTACTTC; cdr3_aa: CASSYGLVGETQYF